This record concerns one T cell receptor (beta chain) sequence. Losses at the gene ends were 2 bases for V and 4 bases for J; bases not matched to a gene: 7. The CDR3 sequence is 16 residues long. Germline CDR1 reads SGHNT; CDR2 reads YYREEE (reference sequence). These data originate in a study of blood T cell repertoires in COVID-19. Sequencing was performed with immunoSEQ multiplex PCR; in TCRdb, only in-frame clones are kept and a portion is missing. The sample holds 470,000 or so clones, 70% to 90% seen once. The sequence was obtained from a human donor in a cohort sampled during active COVID-19. Material: peripheral blood. V gene TRBV5-4 combines with J gene TRBJ1-2; 11 nucleotides align to TRBD1. The CDR3 loop is CASSFLRDRGAYGYTF. The CDR3 coding sequence is TGTGCCAGCAGCTTTCTCCGGGACAGGGGGGCCTATGGCTACACCTTC.